Below are 12 T cell receptor beta chains sequenced from a single sample in a study of cytomegalovirus exposure and HLA in healthy donors. The PCR contained 60 Vbeta and 13 Jbeta primers. Sequenced by immunoSEQ multiplex PCR; TCRdb stores in-frame clones only, minus some. This sample has about 130,000 clones, with 74% found just once. Material for sequencing was PBMCs. The receptors here all came from a man aged 40-55 years in good health and CMV-seropositive.

This clone was observed a handful of times. V is TRBV29-1 and J is TRBJ2-7; D possibly corresponds to TRBD1 (5 bases). CDR1 is SQVTM and CDR2 is ANQGSEA in the germline V gene. Trimming pared 4 bases from V and 2 bases from J, leaving 12 bases between. The CDR3 totals 13 residues. Here the CDR3 reads CSVAPGSAYEQYF. For the CDR3, the DNA is TGCAGCGTTGCCCCAGGGTCCGCCTACGAGCAGTACTTC.

This chain links TRBV5-4 with TRBJ1-2; D remains ambiguous. CDR1 and CDR2 (germline): SGHNT, YYREEE (reference sequence). The V and J ends lost 4 bases and 8 bases respectively, with 18 bases between them. The CDR3 loop spans 14 amino acids. The CDR3 loop is CASSPPDSFGGYTF. The CDR3 DNA is TGTGCCAGCAGCCCCCCGGACTCTTTCGGGGGCTACACCTTC.

The chain combines TRBV19 with TRBJ2-1, with 10 bases matching TRBD2. The CDR3 extends over 16 amino acids. In germline, CDR1 is LNHDA, CDR2 SQIVND (reference sequence). J lost 4 bases, V lost 4 bases, and 7 bases had no gene match. The CDR3 loop is CASSNRGLAKYNEQFF. The CDR3 nucleotides read TGTGCCAGTAGTAACCGGGGACTAGCGAAATACAATGAGCAGTTCTTC.

The gene calls are TRBV19 and TRBJ2-2; no firm D call. V lost 3 bases and J 6 bases, leaving 8 bases between the germline ends. Per the germline V gene, CDR1 is LNHDA and CDR2 is SQIVND (reference sequence). CDR3 length: 13 amino acids. The CDR3 DNA follows: TGTGCCAGTAGTATCCGGTCTCCCGGGGAGCTGTTTTTT. It is translated as CASSIRSPGELFF.

The chain recombines TRBV5-4 with TRBJ2-3; the D gene is possibly TRBD1 (6 bases). Germline-derived CDR1 and CDR2 are SGHNT and YYREEE (reference sequence). This CDR3 has 16 amino acids. V was cut by 4 bases and J by 3 bases, with 18 bases left in between. CDR3 region: CASSLGTPWRTDTQYF. The CDR3 bases are TGTGCCAGCAGCCTCGGGACACCCTGGAGGACAGATACGCAGTATTTT. The whole variable domain, remainder taken from reference TRBV5-4 and TRBJ2-3, is ETGVTQSPTHLIKTRGQQVTLRCSSQSGHNTVSWYQQALGQGPQFIFQYYREEENGRGNFPPRFSGLQFPNYSSELNVNALELDDSALYLCASSLGTPWRTDTQYFGPGTRLTVL.

The J gene is TRBJ1-5, the V gene TRBV7-9; D remains ambiguous. Trimming left V 5 bases short and J 2 bases short, with 7 bases between. There are 13 residues in the CDR3. Germline V gene data show CDR1 as SEHNR and CDR2 as FQNEAQ (reference sequence). This CDR3 reads CASSHGGNQPQHF. In DNA, the CDR3 is TGTGCCAGCAGCCACGGTGGCAATCAGCCCCAGCATTTT.

The V call is TRBV5-6, the J call TRBJ2-7; tentative D call: TRBD1 (5 bases). The CDR3 spans 14 residues. The V end was cut by 0 bases, the J end by 2 bases, with 9 bases between. The germline CDR1 and CDR2 sequences are SGHDT and YYEEEE. CDR3: CASSLGLDTYEQYF. As DNA, the CDR3 is TGTGCCAGCAGCTTGGGGCTGGACACCTACGAGCAGTACTTC. Complete variable domain (other parts from reference TRBV5-6 and TRBJ2-7): DAGVTQSPTHLIKTRGQQVTLRCSPKSGHDTVSWYQQALGQGPQFIFQYYEEEERQRGNFPDRFSGHQFPNYSSELNVNALLLGDSALYLCASSLGLDTYEQYFGPGTRLTVT.

J is TRBJ1-2 and V is TRBV6-4; TRBD1 aligns across 10 bases. The CDR3 is made up of 14 amino acids. Germline CDR1 MRHNA, CDR2 SNTAGT. Trimming removed 6 bases from V and 8 bases from J; junction bases left unmatched: 9. CDR3 residues: CASSGTGVTSGYTF. As DNA, the CDR3 is TGTGCCAGCAGCGGGACAGGGGTTACAAGCGGCTACACCTTC.

This clone was recorded only once. The CDR3 DNA sequence: TGCGCCAGCAGCCAAGAAGGCAGGGGCGGCAATCAGCCCCAGCATTTT. Protein product: CASSQEGRGGNQPQHF. The V gene is TRBV4-1, the J gene TRBJ1-5, with D possibly being TRBD1 (6 bases). Per germline, CDR1 MGHRA and CDR2 YSYEKL. The CDR3 spans 16 residues. Trimming removed 0 bases from V and 2 bases from J, with 11 bases in between.

A few counts support this clone. V gene TRBV4-2 combines with J gene TRBJ2-1; 9 bases agree with TRBD1. Looked up from germline, CDR1 is LGHNA and CDR2 is YNFKEQ. V was clipped by 6 bases and J by 3 bases; unmatched bases: 6. This CDR3 has 15 residues. DNA of the CDR3: TGTGCCAGCAGTCCTGGACAGGGGTACTACAATGAGCAGTTCTTC. It encodes CASSPGQGYYNEQFF.

V is TRBV6-5 and J is TRBJ1-6; 11 nucleotides align to TRBD1. The V and J ends lost 4 bases and 8 bases, in that order; junction bases with no gene match: 4. Germline V gene lookup returns CDR1 MNHEY and CDR2 SVGAGI. The CDR3 loop spans 15 amino acids. CDR3 protein: CASSSWTGGDSPLHF. CDR3 sequence (DNA): TGTGCCAGCAGTTCGTGGACAGGGGGCGATTCACCCCTCCACTTT.

The rearrangement links TRBV6-1 to TRBJ1-5; D gene ambiguous. Germline values: CDR1 MNHNS, CDR2 SASEGT. The V gene lost 8 bases and the J gene lost 4 bases, with 15 bases spanning the gap. The CDR3 spans 14 residues. In DNA, the CDR3 is TGTGCCAGCCTCAAACGGGAATTGAATCAGCCCCAGCATTTT. It yields the protein CASLKRELNQPQHF.